This TCR beta chain is from a study of circulating CD8 cells and anti-PD-1 response in melanoma. In the study overall: Nivolumab was given intravenously at 3 mg/kg every 2 weeks.

Each library started from roughly 15 ng of total RNA using the QIAseq Immune Repertoire TCR panel. TCRdb reanalysed the reads using MiXCR and keeps one entry per CDR3 protein. The top ten hold around 20% of the sample, which has a few hundred distinct CDR3 sequences, about a tenth seen once. The germline CDR1 and CDR2 sequences are LGHDT and YNNKEL (reference sequence). The CDR3 is 16 amino acids. The V gene lost 4 bases and the J gene lost 1 base, with 16 bases spanning the gap. Four subsets defined by PD-1 and/or TIGIT were sorted from live CD3+CD8+TCRalphabeta+ cells. Regarding the study as a whole: At M1, fewer than 7.5% of TRB clonotypes appeared in multiple subsets.

Within the sample, this clonotype is medium-sized. Its specificity is unknown. Specimen: CD8+ T cells from PBMCs, collected at baseline or after one month of anti-PD-1 therapy (not recorded which). The chain is built from TRBV3-1 and TRBJ2-5; D might be TRBD2 (5 bases). The TCR was taken from a human donor with melanoma. In DNA, the CDR3 is TGTGCCAGCAGCCTAAGCACTGGGAGTACCCAAGAGACCCAGTACTTC. Translation gives CASSLSTGSTQETQYF.